This T cell receptor beta chain came from a study of blood T cell repertoires in COVID-19. Study-level background: The cDNA or gDNA used as material had been derived from T cells, B-cell-depleted T cells, or PBMCs.

Participants were aged roughly 18 to 95 years, lived in roughly 23 US areas, and enrolled virtually. Study processing details: Amplified reference gene primers provided the basis for estimating nucleated cell counts. Profiled with immunoSEQ multiplex PCR; TCRdb holds only in-frame clones, not every one. V, J and clone size were drawn from that table, and D and trimming were deduced from the DNA. Seen here are about 300,000 clones, 87% observed once, and the top ten hold approximately 5%. The sequence derives from a woman in her thirties who had recovered from COVID-19. The sample was PBMCs or T cells enriched from blood (not recorded which).

The CDR3 is CASRVPRDGGFRDEQFF. CDR3 bases: TGTGCCAGCAGGGTTCCCAGGGACGGGGGATTCAGGGATGAGCAGTTCTTC. The chain is built from TRBV6-4 and TRBJ2-1, with D perhaps TRBD2 (6 bases). The CDR3 totals 17 residues. CDR1 and CDR2 (germline): MRHNA, SNTAGT. V lost 6 bases to trimming and J lost 8 bases, with 26 bases between them.